This TCR beta chain was sequenced in a study of siplizumab effects on memory and regulatory T cells. Using immunoSEQ multiplex PCR, the repertoire was profiled, and TCRdb retains in-frame clones only, with some absent. The sample holds some 100,000 clones; about 93% are singletons and the top ten take roughly 0.61%. The germline V gene has CDR1 SEHNR and CDR2 FQNEAQ (reference sequence). The CDR3 loop spans 11 amino acids. Trimming stripped 6 bases from V and 5 bases from J, with 7 bases between. General study points: About 80-97% of proliferating CD4+ or CD8+ clones had no assignable naive or memory phenotype. In unstimulated cells, naive T cells appeared more diverse than memory T cells and seemed major alloresponse contributors. The study found that mappable alloreactive CD4+ clones averaged around 69% Treg-derived with siplizumab and 25% to 30% in controls. Fewer alloreactive sequences mapped to unstimulated CD4+ memory cells under siplizumab.

About this clone itself: Its antigen is not identified.

This receptor was taken from a human donor in good health. The chain carries TRBV7-9 and TRBJ2-5; no firm D call. The specimen was Tregs sorted from blood. In nucleotides, the CDR3 is TGTGCCAGCAGTCATACGGAGACCCAGTACTTC. This sequence encodes CASSHTETQYF. The variable domain in full, with the rest retrieved from reference TRBV7-9 and TRBJ2-5, is DTGVSQNPRHKITKRGQNVTFRCDPISEHNRLYWYRQTLGQGPEFLTYFQNEAQLEKSRLLSDRFSAERPKGSFSTLEIQRTEQGDSAMYLCASSHTETQYFGPGTRLLVL.